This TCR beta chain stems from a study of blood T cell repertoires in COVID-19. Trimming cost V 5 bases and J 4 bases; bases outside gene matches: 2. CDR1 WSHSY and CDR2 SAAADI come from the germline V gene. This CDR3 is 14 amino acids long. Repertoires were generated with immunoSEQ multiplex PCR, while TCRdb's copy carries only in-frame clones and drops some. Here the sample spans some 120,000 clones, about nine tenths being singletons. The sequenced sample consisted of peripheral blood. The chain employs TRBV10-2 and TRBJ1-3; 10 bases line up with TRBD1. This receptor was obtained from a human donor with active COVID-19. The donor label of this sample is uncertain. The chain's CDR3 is CASSTTGGGNTIYF. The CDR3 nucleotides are TGCGCCAGCAGTACGACAGGGGGCGGAAACACCATATATTTT.